The present T cell receptor (beta chain) was sequenced within a study of a mutant IDH1 vaccine in newly diagnosed glioma. Some clones are missing from TCRdb's copy, which holds only in-frame ones; the method was immunoSEQ multiplex PCR. The repertoire holds around 53,000 clones, roughly three quarters seen once, with less than 7.5% in the top ten. Noted time point: week 35, safety follow-up. In the vaccine, a single dose held 300 ug of the mutant IDH1 20-mer peptide, along with topical imiquimod. The CDR3 is 16 amino acids. Deletions cut 0 bases from V and 1 base from J, with 12 bases between. The V gene's germline CDR1 is MNHNS and CDR2 SASEGT. Points on this clone: Its antigen is unknown.

This TCR derives from a man aged 35-49 years with glioma. Here the sequenced sample was PBMCs, taken from a glioma patient whose treatment included an IDH1 peptide vaccine. The chain employs TRBV6-1 and TRBJ1-1; D is unclear. As DNA, the CDR3 is TGTGCCAGCAGTGAAGCGCGGCCGGGTCGGAACACTGAAGCTTTCTTT. Its protein is CASSEARPGRNTEAFF.